This T cell receptor (beta chain) came from a study of T cell responses to AZD1222 COVID-19 vaccine. General study points: Vaccine-associated CD4 TCRs spanned spike, dominant at 160-218 and 743-854. Spike-specific TCR breadth and depth both grew after two AZD1222 doses. Clonal diversity may have been underestimated, and the donors were mostly white British, with more females than males.

Comments on this clone: Its antigen remains unknown.

Method: immunoSEQ multiplex PCR; TCRdb's copy keeps in-frame clones and lacks some. The sample shows about 100,000 clones, more than 70% of them seen only once. Germline loops: CDR1 SGHRS, CDR2 YFSETQ. Trimming left V 3 bases short and J 0 bases short, with 7 bases between. The CDR3 totals 14 residues. This clonotype was sampled from an adult in good health. Sequenced here: peripheral blood, sampled on day 0 of AZD1222 vaccination. The chain links TRBV5-1 to TRBJ1-3; D is possibly TRBD1 (5 bases). The DNA of the CDR3 is TGCGCCAGCAGCTCGACAGACTCTGGAAACACCATATATTTT. Residues: CASSSTDSGNTIYF.